The 17 T cell receptor beta chains below were found in one sample sequenced in a study of T cell clonality in common variable immunodeficiency (dated by TCRdb to between 2014 and 2017). Library creation used the immunoSEQ multiplex PCR assay. TCRdb's version of the immuneACCESS table is confined to in-frame rearrangements and falls short of the full clone set. An unresolved V gene accounts for under half of the shortfall where checked; the remainder is of unknown origin. The table records around 52,000 clones for this sample, and not one of them appears only once. Approximately 5.5% of the sample is in the top ten clones. The source material was peripheral blood mononuclear cells. The receptors were gathered from a person aged 18 to 75 in good health.

This clone was counted at least ten times. CDR3 bases read: TGTGCCAGTATGAGCCTCAGACTAGCGGGAGGCCCCGGGGAG. This sequence encodes CASMSLRLAGGPGE. The entire CDR3 is CASMSLRLAGGPGELFF. The V call is TRBV19, the J call TRBJ2-2; 13 nucleotides match TRBD2. The missing CDR3 end, 3 residues past where the read stops, is filled in from the germline J gene. Germline V lookup: CDR1 LNHDA, CDR2 SQIVND (reference sequence). The V gene end was trimmed by 7 bases and the J gene end by 6 bases; junction bases not matched to a gene: 11. The CDR3 spans 17 residues.

This clone has at least ten counts. The sequence runs out 3 residues before the end of the CDR3; the remainder is reconstructed from the germline J gene. The chain employs TRBV6-2 or TRBV6-3 and TRBJ1-3; D is uncertain. V lost 2 bases, J lost 2 bases, and 13 bases lay in between. Germline V gene sequence: CDR1 MNHEY, CDR2 SVGEGT. The CDR3 contains 16 residues. The CDR3 here is CASSYGRRIPGNTIYF. Incomplete CDR3 DNA: TGTGCCAGCAGTTACGGGCGTCGGATCCCTGGAAACACC.

Concerning this clone: The observed sequence ends 3 residues before the CDR3 terminus, with the missing tail filled in from the germline J gene. The chain couples TRBV10-1 to TRBJ2-1, with D perhaps TRBD2 (5 bases). This CDR3 is built from 13 residues. V lost 7 bases and J 8 bases, leaving 15 bases between the germline ends. In germline, CDR1 is WNHNN, CDR2 SYGVQD (reference sequence). Here the CDR3 reads CASTSGPSHEQFF. The CDR3 DNA, read in part, is TGCGCCAGCACCAGCGGCCCAAGCCATGAG.

As for this clone: One junction end disagrees with the germline gene, perhaps due to a read error. The DNA ends 3 residues before the CDR3 does, and the rest of the CDR3 is filled in from the germline J gene. Within the sample, other DNA sequences also encode this same CDR3. V gene TRBV5-1 combines with J gene TRBJ1-3; 9 bases are shared with TRBD1. CDR1 and CDR2 from the germline V gene are SGHRS and YFSETQ. CDR3 length: 16 amino acids. The CDR3 reads CASSPGGQGPGNTIYF. CDR3 DNA (partial): TGCGCCAGCAGCCCCGGGGGACAGGGACCTGGAAACACT.

By share, this clone counts as medium-sized. The CDR3 end lies 3 residues beyond the end of the read and is filled in from the germline J gene. The rearrangement joins TRBV20-1 to TRBJ2-3; D is unresolved. Trimming cost V 5 bases and J 0 bases, with 18 bases left between them. CDR3 size: 16 residues. Germline V gene lookup returns CDR1 DFQATT and CDR2 SNEGSKA (reference sequence). Incomplete CDR3 DNA: TGCAGTGCTCCCTCTAGGCGGTCGTCTAGCACAGATACG. This codes for CSAPSRRSSSTDT. The complete CDR3 reads CSAPSRRSSSTDTQYF.

Notes on this clone: The CDR3 goes on 3 residues after the read ends, and that part is filled in from the germline J gene. The V gene is TRBV19, the J gene TRBJ1-5; no clear D. The germline V gene has CDR1 LNHDA and CDR2 SQIVND (reference sequence). CDR3 size: 15 residues. V lost 7 bases and J 4 bases, leaving 17 bases between the germline ends. The CDR3 loop reads CASTFAGQNNQPQHF. CDR3 DNA, as far as it was read: TGTGCCAGTACCTTCGCGGGCCAGAATAATCAGCCC.

Notes on this clone: The read ends 3 residues shy of where the CDR3 ends; the end is completed using the germline J gene. The chain recombines TRBV20-1 with TRBJ1-6; a possible D gene is TRBD1 (6 bases). V was shortened by 3 bases and J by 9 bases, with 9 bases between the two germline ends. There are 12 residues in the CDR3. Germline V lookup: CDR1 DFQATT, CDR2 SNEGSKA (reference sequence). CDR3 protein: CSAREQGSPLHF. The CDR3 DNA, read in part, is TGCAGTGCTAGGGAACAGGGTTCACCC.

This clone appeared many times. The missing CDR3 end, 3 residues past where the read stops, is filled in from the germline J gene. The chain is built from TRBV29-1 and TRBJ2-1, with D possibly TRBD2 on 7 matching bases. Trimming removed 8 bases from V and 9 bases from J, with 14 bases in between. Germline CDR1 is SQVTM and CDR2 is ANQGSEA. The CDR3 runs to 11 residues. This CDR3 reads CSTQGGGEQFF. The DNA read from the CDR3 is TGCAGCACCCAAGGGGGGGGTGAG.

This clone showed up many times. From the germline J gene comes the end of the CDR3, since the read stops 3 residues before it. The chain combines TRBV28 with TRBJ2-5, with D perhaps matching TRBD1 (7 bases). Germline CDR1 MDHEN, CDR2 SYDVKM. V gave up 5 bases and J gave up 3 bases, with 13 bases separating them. The CDR3 length is 14 residues. The sequenced part of the CDR3 DNA is TGTGCCAGCAGTCCCACAGGGGAGGAAGAGACC. Translated, it gives CASSPTGEEET. The full CDR3 sequence reads CASSPTGEEETQYF.

This clone was seen many times. The CDR3 is cut off 3 residues early in the read; its end comes from the germline J gene. The V gene is TRBV7-2, the J gene TRBJ2-5, with 7 bases matching TRBD1. Looked up from germline, CDR1 is SGHTA and CDR2 is FQGNSA. CDR3 length equals 15 residues. V trimming: 2 bases; J trimming: 4 bases; junction bases outside the gene matches: 7. CDR3 in amino acids: CASSLIGGEGETQYF. The DNA read from the CDR3 is TGTGCCAGCAGCTTAATAGGGGGCGAGGGAGAGACC.

This clone was counted at least ten times. The read is 3 residues too short to cover the CDR3 end, so that end is filled in from the germline J gene. The chain is built from TRBV2 and TRBJ2-1; 8 nucleotides line up with TRBD2. CDR3 size: 15 residues. The V segment lost 2 bases and the J segment 6 bases; nucleotides outside the gene matches: 6. Germline CDR1 and CDR2: SNHLY and FYNNEI. The CDR3 sequence: CASSERSGMGNEQFF. The CDR3 bases that were read are TGTGCCAGCAGTGAACGTAGCGGGATGGGCAATGAG.

This clone was detected ten times or more. Coverage ceases 3 residues before the CDR3 finishes, and the germline J gene fills in the end. The J gene is TRBJ1-1, the V gene TRBV6-2 or TRBV6-3; D is unclear. Germline CDR1 and CDR2: MNHEY and SVGEGT. The V gene lost 0 bases and the J gene lost 4 bases, with 9 bases spanning the gap. The CDR3 loop spans 14 amino acids. The sequenced CDR3 bases are TGTGCCAGCAGTTACTCACGGGTGGGCACTGAA. This gives the protein CASSYSRVGTE. The CDR3 in its entirety is CASSYSRVGTEAFF.

This clone was picked up many times. The sequence runs out 3 residues before the end of the CDR3; the remainder is reconstructed from the germline J gene. The chain combines TRBV6-2 or TRBV6-3 with TRBJ2-7; D is ambiguous. V lost 2 bases, J lost 0 bases, and 8 bases lay in between. There are 14 residues in the CDR3. Germline loops: CDR1 MNHEY, CDR2 SVGEGT. The CDR3 loop is CASSYGYYSYEQYF. The CDR3 bases that were read are TGTGCCAGCAGTTACGGGTACTACTCCTACGAG.

The table lists this clone with many counts. The sequenced fragment ends 3 residues before the CDR3 boundary, so the rest is inferred from the germline J gene. The chain is built from TRBV18 and TRBJ2-1; TRBD1 might be the D (6 bases). In germline, CDR1 is KGHSH, CDR2 LQKENI. Trimming cost V 6 bases and J 8 bases, with 11 bases left between them. The CDR3 has 12 residues. The covered CDR3 bases are TGTGCCAGCTCGTGGACAGAATATGAG. This codes for CASSWTEYE. In full, the CDR3 is CASSWTEYEQFF.

This clone was counted many times. The read ends 3 residues shy of where the CDR3 ends; the end is completed using the germline J gene. The J gene is TRBJ2-3, the V gene TRBV20-1; perhaps TRBD1 as D (6 bases). Looked up from germline, CDR1 is DFQATT and CDR2 is SNEGSKA (reference sequence). The V and J ends lost 7 bases and 3 bases respectively, with 17 bases between them. The CDR3 has 14 amino acids. The chain's CDR3 is CSVGTPTWTDTQYF. The part of the CDR3 DNA that was read is TGCAGTGTTGGGACACCCACTTGGACAGATACG.

Note on this clone: The sequenced fragment ends 3 residues before the CDR3 boundary, so the rest is inferred from the germline J gene. The chain combines TRBV5-1 with TRBJ2-7; tentatively, D is TRBD2 (6 bases). The length of the CDR3 is 14 residues. CDR1 is SGHRS and CDR2 is YFSETQ in the germline V gene. Trimming shortened V by 0 bases and J by 1 base, and 8 bases separated the two germline ends. CDR3 DNA, as far as it was read: TGCGCCAGCAGCTTGGGGACTACATCCTACGAG. It translates to CASSLGTTSYE. The whole CDR3 sequence reads CASSLGTTSYEQYF.

This clone occurred many times. CDR3 sequence reads: CASSSPGAEETQYF. The CDR3 DNA, read in part, is TGTGCCAGCAGCTCACCCGGAGCGGAAGAGACC. The V gene is TRBV7-9, the J gene TRBJ2-5, with D perhaps TRBD2 (5 bases). The observed sequence ends 3 residues before the CDR3 terminus, with the missing tail filled in from the germline J gene. The V gene lost 4 bases and the J gene lost 3 bases, with 12 bases spanning the gap. There are 14 residues in the CDR3. Per the germline V gene, CDR1 is SEHNR and CDR2 is FQNEAQ (reference sequence).